Shown below are 14 T cell receptor beta chains from a single sample sequenced in a study of blood T cells in healthy people across ages. Together with a sample-barcoded 5' primer, a J-beta primer mix was included in a second PCR lasting about 7 to 12 cycles. TCRdb called the 5' RACE reads again in MiXCR, with one record for every CDR3 protein. The sample has roughly 830,000 distinct CDR3 sequences; around two thirds are singletons. Sequenced material: blood. These receptors came from a man younger than 40 in good health.

The rearrangement uses TRBV10-3 and TRBJ2-1; 10 bases agree with TRBD1. The germline V gene has CDR1 ENHRY and CDR2 SYGVKD. Losses at the gene ends were 7 bases for V and 6 bases for J; bases not matched to a gene: 6. The CDR3 extends over 14 amino acids. In DNA, the CDR3 is TGTGCCATCACGAAGGACAGGGGGTTCAATGAGCAGTTCTTC. This translates into CAITKDRGFNEQFF.

The J gene is TRBJ1-1, the V gene TRBV24-1; D is undetermined. V gave up 3 bases and J gave up 0 bases, with 1 base separating them. CDR1 is KGHDR, CDR2 SFDVKD, per germline. There are 12 residues in the CDR3. CDR3 residues: CATSDMNTEAFF. The CDR3 coding sequence is TGTGCCACCAGTGATATGAACACTGAAGCTTTCTTT.

This chain links TRBV5-1 with TRBJ2-5; 10 positions agree with TRBD2. V lost 0 bases and J lost 11; bases outside the gene matches: 10. CDR1 and CDR2 from the germline V gene are SGHRS and YFSETQ. The CDR3 loop spans 15 amino acids. CDR3 sequence: CASSLGGTSVIEQYF. CDR3 nucleotide sequence: TGCGCCAGCAGCTTGGGCGGGACTAGCGTTATAGAGCAGTACTTC.

This chain connects TRBV7-9 to TRBJ2-1, with 9 bases aligning to TRBD1. CDR1 and CDR2 from the germline V gene are SEHNR and FQNEAQ (reference sequence). This CDR3 has 18 residues. Trimming cost V 2 bases and J 7 bases; bases outside gene matches: 15. The CDR3 bases are TGTGCCAGCAGCTTACCCTCGACAGGGGGGCCGGTTAGGAATGAGCAGTTCTTC. It encodes CASSLPSTGGPVRNEQFF.

A few counts support this clonotype. The gene calls are TRBV19 and TRBJ2-1; 10 bases agree with TRBD1. CDR3 size: 14 residues. Germline V gives CDR1 LNHDA, CDR2 SQIVND (reference sequence). After removal of 5 bases from V and 7 bases from J, the junction contained 5 bases not matched to a gene. CDR3 DNA: TGTGCCAGTAGTGGGACAGGGGATGGGAATGAGCAGTTCTTC. Encoded protein: CASSGTGDGNEQFF.

J is TRBJ2-4 and V is TRBV11-1, with 9 bases identical to TRBD1. This CDR3 is 14 amino acids long. Germline CDR1 reads SGHAT; CDR2 reads FQDESV (reference sequence). Trimming removed 3 bases from V and 7 bases from J; junction bases left unmatched: 4. The CDR3 DNA reads TGTGCCAGCAGCTTTCGGACAGGGGAGAACATTCAGTACTTC. Translation gives CASSFRTGENIQYF.

V usage is TRBV7-8 and J usage is TRBJ2-7; no clear D gene. There are 14 residues in the CDR3. Germline-derived CDR1 and CDR2 are SGHVS and FQNEAQ. With 1 base removed from V and 4 bases from J, the gap between germline ends came to 11 bases. CDR3 DNA sequence: TGTGCCAGCAGCTTAGAGGGAACACTTTACGAGCAGTACTTC. This codes for CASSLEGTLYEQYF.

This clonotype appeared a few times. The chain carries TRBV27 and TRBJ1-2; 8 nucleotides agree with TRBD1. The CDR3 extends over 15 amino acids. The junction had 13 bases not matched to a gene; V was cut back by 6 bases and J by 7 bases. Per the germline V gene, CDR1 is MNHEY and CDR2 is SMNVEV (reference sequence). The CDR3 loop is CASRLTLTGVGGYTF. Here the CDR3 DNA reads TGTGCCAGCAGACTCACCCTGACAGGGGTTGGTGGCTACACCTTC.

The chain has TRBV16 and TRBJ2-7; 9 bases match TRBD1. Germline assignment: CDR1 KGHSY and CDR2 FQNENV. The CDR3 extends over 14 amino acids. The V gene end was trimmed by 1 base and the J gene end by 6 bases; junction bases not matched to a gene: 4. CDR3 bases: TGTGCCAGCAGCCAATTACAGGGGGCGGCCGAGCAGTACTTC. Amino acids: CASSQLQGAAEQYF. Looking up the rest from reference TRBV16 and TRBJ2-7 gives the full variable domain: GEEVAQTPKHLVRGEGQKAKLYCAPIKGHSYVFWYQQVLKNEFKFLISFQNENVFDETGMPKERFSAKCLPNSPCSLEIQATKLEDSAVYFCASSQLQGAAEQYFGPGTRLTVT.

The rearrangement joins TRBV9 to TRBJ2-5; TRBD1 might be the D (5 bases). Germline V gene data show CDR1 as SGDLS and CDR2 as YYNGEE. This CDR3 has 15 residues. Deletions cut 4 bases from V and 0 bases from J, with 13 bases between. As DNA, the CDR3 is TGTGCCAGCAGCCCCAGGCAGGGAAACCAAGAGACCCAGTACTTC. Its protein product is CASSPRQGNQETQYF.

J is TRBJ2-7 and V is TRBV29-1; 7 nucleotides line up with TRBD1. The J segment lost 2 bases and the V segment lost 5 bases, leaving 9 bases of the junction unmatched. The CDR3 loop spans 14 amino acids. Germline CDR1 SQVTM, CDR2 ANQGSEA. The CDR3 region is CSVNGQETTYEQYF. DNA of the CDR3: TGCAGCGTTAACGGACAGGAGACAACCTACGAGCAGTACTTC.

This rearrangement joins TRBV29-1 to TRBJ2-3; tentatively, D is TRBD1 (6 bases). The CDR3 contains 17 residues. CDR1 and CDR2 from the germline V gene are SQVTM and ANQGSEA. Trimming left V 5 bases short and J 1 base short, with 22 bases between. CDR3 sequence reads: CSVFPPQPGVGTDTQYF. The CDR3 DNA sequence: TGCAGCGTTTTCCCCCCCCAACCAGGGGTGGGCACAGATACGCAGTATTTT.

The J gene is TRBJ1-4, the V gene TRBV12-3 or TRBV12-4; the D gene is possibly TRBD1 (5 bases). The V and J ends lost 7 bases and 10 bases respectively, with 25 bases between them. This CDR3 contains 16 residues. CDR3 sequence reads: CASTFLRGGKPGKLFF. DNA for the CDR3: TGTGCCAGCACCTTTTTACGCGGGGGGAAACCAGGAAAACTGTTTTTT.

The table lists this clonotype with a few counts. The chain carries TRBV29-1 and TRBJ1-1; D is undetermined. The CDR3 contains 13 residues. V lost 4 bases to trimming and J lost 0 bases, with 9 bases between them. The germline V gene has CDR1 SQVTM and CDR2 ANQGSEA. Here the CDR3 reads CSVGSGMNTEAFF. In DNA form, the CDR3 reads TGCAGCGTTGGGTCAGGCATGAACACTGAAGCTTTCTTT.